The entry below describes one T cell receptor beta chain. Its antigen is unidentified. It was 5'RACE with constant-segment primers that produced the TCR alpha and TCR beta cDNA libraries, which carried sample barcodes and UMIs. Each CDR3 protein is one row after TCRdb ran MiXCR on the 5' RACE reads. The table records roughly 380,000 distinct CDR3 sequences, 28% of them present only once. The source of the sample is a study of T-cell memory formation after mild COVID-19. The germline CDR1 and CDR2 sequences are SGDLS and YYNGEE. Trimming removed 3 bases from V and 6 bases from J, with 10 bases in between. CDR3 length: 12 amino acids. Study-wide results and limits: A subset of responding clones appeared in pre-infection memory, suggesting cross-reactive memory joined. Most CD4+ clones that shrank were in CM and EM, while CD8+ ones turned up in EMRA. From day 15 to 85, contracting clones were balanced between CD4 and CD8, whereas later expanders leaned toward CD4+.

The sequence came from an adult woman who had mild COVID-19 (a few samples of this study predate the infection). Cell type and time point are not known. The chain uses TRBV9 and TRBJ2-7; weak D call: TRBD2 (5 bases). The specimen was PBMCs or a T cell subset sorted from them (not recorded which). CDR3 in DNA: TGTGCCAGCAGCGCCGGCGGGCGCGAGCAGTACTTC. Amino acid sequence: CASSAGGREQYF. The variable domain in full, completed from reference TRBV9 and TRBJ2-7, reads DSGVTQTPKHLITATGQRVTLRCSPRSGDLSVYWYQQSLDQGLQFLIQYYNGEERAKGNILERFSAQQFPDLHSELNLSSLELGDSALYFCASSAGGREQYFGPGTRLTVT.